These 9 T cell receptor beta chains were all obtained from the same sample, sequenced in a study of response to subunit inactivated influenza vaccine. Via MiXCR, TCRdb re-called the RT-PCR reads, giving one row per CDR3 protein. The table has 150,000 to 200,000 distinct CDR3 sequences, 9.5% to 13% seen once. The sequencing here drew on non-naive T cells sorted from PBMCs, taken roughly 47 days after vaccination. These receptors originate from a man aged 45-65 years who received an inactivated influenza vaccine.

In its sample, this clonotype was seen a few times. This chain connects TRBV29-1 to TRBJ2-1; D gene unclear. CDR3 length: 11 residues. The germline V and J ends were trimmed by 8 bases and 4 bases, with 9 bases remaining between them. The germline gives CDR1 SQVTM, CDR2 ANQGSEA. The DNA of the CDR3 is TGCAGCCAGACCATTTACAATGAGCAGTTCTTC. This gives the protein CSQTIYNEQFF.

This clonotype has a count of ten or more. CDR3 amino acids: CASRGQGRYYGYTF. The CDR3 DNA reads as TGTGCCAGCAGGGGACAGGGCCGGTACTATGGCTACACCTTC. The chain is built from TRBV6-1 and TRBJ1-2; TRBD1 aligns across 9 bases. From germline, CDR1 is MNHNS and CDR2 SASEGT. Unmatched junction bases numbered 5, after V lost 6 bases and J lost 3 bases. CDR3 size: 14 residues.

The rearrangement links TRBV20-1 to TRBJ2-2, with D hard to call. The CDR3 runs to 13 residues. V dropped 4 bases and J dropped 4 bases, with 10 bases sitting between them. Germline V gene lookup returns CDR1 DFQATT and CDR2 SNEGSKA (reference sequence). The DNA for the CDR3 is TGCAGTGCTAAACGACGGTCCACCGGGGAGCTGTTTTTT. Its protein product is CSAKRRSTGELFF.

This clonotype appeared many times. The rearrangement joins TRBV20-1 to TRBJ2-7; 10 bases map to TRBD2. The germline gives CDR1 DFQATT, CDR2 SNEGSKA (reference sequence). V lost 6 bases to trimming and J lost 6 bases; unmatched junction nucleotides: 14. CDR3 length: 15 residues. The CDR3, as DNA: TGCAGTGCAAATAGCGGGGGGACCACTACTTCCGAGCAGTACTTC. Amino acid sequence: CSANSGGTTTSEQYF.

This chain connects TRBV3-1 to TRBJ1-1; no clear D. Germline V gives CDR1 LGHDT, CDR2 YNNKEL (reference sequence). This CDR3 spans 15 amino acids. The V gene lost 11 bases and the J gene lost 1 base, with 20 bases spanning the gap. The CDR3 is CASCPSGRRNTEAFF. CDR3 bases: TGTGCCTCCTGCCCCTCTGGTCGGAGGAACACTGAAGCTTTCTTT. Full variable domain (outside the CDR3, taken from reference TRBV3-1 and TRBJ1-1): DTAVSQTPKYLVTQMGNDKSIKCEQNLGHDTMYWYKQDSKKFLKIMFSYNNKELIINETVPNRFSPKSPDKAHLNLHINSLELGDSAVYFCASCPSGRRNTEAFFGQGTRLTVV.

The table lists this clonotype with many counts. The rearrangement joins TRBV6-5 to TRBJ1-5; 7 nucleotides match TRBD1. Trimming at V came to 2 bases and at J to 3 bases, leaving 22 bases not matched to a gene. The CDR3 length is 21 residues. CDR1 MNHEY and CDR2 SVGAGI come from the germline V gene. This chain's CDR3 is CASSYDSPSGVTGTLNQPQHF. The CDR3 nucleotides are TGTGCCAGCAGTTACGATTCCCCCTCTGGTGTGACAGGGACCCTCAATCAGCCCCAGCATTTT.

This clonotype was seen a few times. The chain recombines TRBV28 with TRBJ2-7; 7 bases are shared with TRBD1. From germline, CDR1 is MDHEN and CDR2 SYDVKM. The V gene end was trimmed by 2 bases and the J gene end by 2 bases; junction bases not matched to a gene: 12. The CDR3 has 17 residues. The CDR3 DNA reads as TGTGCCAGCAGTTTAAGGTCCCTGGGACAGCTAACCTACGAGCAGTACTTC. This sequence encodes CASSLRSLGQLTYEQYF.

This rearrangement joins TRBV3-1 to TRBJ2-2, with 10 bases lining up with TRBD2. The CDR3 totals 17 residues. Germline V gene sequence: CDR1 LGHDT, CDR2 YNNKEL (reference sequence). The trim removed 4 bases at V and 7 bases at J, leaving 12 bases unmatched. CDR3 sequence: CASSPRLAGGSDGELFF. The CDR3, as DNA: TGTGCCAGCAGCCCGCGATTAGCGGGGGGCTCCGACGGGGAGCTGTTTTTT. The whole variable domain, remainder taken from reference TRBV3-1 and TRBJ2-2, is DTAVSQTPKYLVTQMGNDKSIKCEQNLGHDTMYWYKQDSKKFLKIMFSYNNKELIINETVPNRFSPKSPDKAHLNLHINSLELGDSAVYFCASSPRLAGGSDGELFFGEGSRLTVL.

This clonotype was counted a few times. The chain links TRBV4-1 to TRBJ2-7; no reliable D call. The germline gives CDR1 MGHRA, CDR2 YSYEKL. Between the trimmed V and J ends, which lost 1 base and 0 bases, there was a span of 13 bases. CDR3 length equals 16 residues. As DNA, the CDR3 is TGCGCCAGCAGCCAAGGGCCAGGTCTTAGCTCCTACGAGCAGTACTTC. Residues: CASSQGPGLSSYEQYF.